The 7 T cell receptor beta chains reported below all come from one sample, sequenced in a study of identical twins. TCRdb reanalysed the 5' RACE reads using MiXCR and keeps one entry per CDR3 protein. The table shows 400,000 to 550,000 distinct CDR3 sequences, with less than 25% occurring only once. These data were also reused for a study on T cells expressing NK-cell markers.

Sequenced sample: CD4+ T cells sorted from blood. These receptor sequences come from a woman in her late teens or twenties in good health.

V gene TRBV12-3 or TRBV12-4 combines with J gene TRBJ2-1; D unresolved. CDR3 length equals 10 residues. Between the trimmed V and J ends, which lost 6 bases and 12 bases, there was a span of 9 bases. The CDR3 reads CASRGYRQFF. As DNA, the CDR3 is TGTGCCAGCAGGGGTTACAGGCAGTTCTTC.

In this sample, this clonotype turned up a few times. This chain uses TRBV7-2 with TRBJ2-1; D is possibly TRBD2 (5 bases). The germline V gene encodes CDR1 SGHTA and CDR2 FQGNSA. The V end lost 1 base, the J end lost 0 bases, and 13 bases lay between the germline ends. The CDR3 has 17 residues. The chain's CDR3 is CASSLVSTISSYNEQFF. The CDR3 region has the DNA TGTGCCAGCAGCTTAGTATCGACTATTAGCTCCTACAATGAGCAGTTCTTC.

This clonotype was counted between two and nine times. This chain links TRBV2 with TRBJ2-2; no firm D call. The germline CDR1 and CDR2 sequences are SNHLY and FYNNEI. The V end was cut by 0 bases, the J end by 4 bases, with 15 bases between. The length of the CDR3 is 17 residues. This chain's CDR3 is CASSEASFDWGTGELFF. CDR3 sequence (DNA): TGTGCCAGCAGTGAAGCGTCCTTTGACTGGGGCACCGGGGAGCTGTTTTTT.

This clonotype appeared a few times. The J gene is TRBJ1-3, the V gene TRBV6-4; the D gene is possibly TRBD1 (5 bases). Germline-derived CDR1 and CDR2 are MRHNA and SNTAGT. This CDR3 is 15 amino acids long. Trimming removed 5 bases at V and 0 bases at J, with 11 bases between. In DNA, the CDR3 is TGTGCCAGCAGTCCCGGGACGGTCTCTGGAAACACCATATATTTT. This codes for CASSPGTVSGNTIYF.

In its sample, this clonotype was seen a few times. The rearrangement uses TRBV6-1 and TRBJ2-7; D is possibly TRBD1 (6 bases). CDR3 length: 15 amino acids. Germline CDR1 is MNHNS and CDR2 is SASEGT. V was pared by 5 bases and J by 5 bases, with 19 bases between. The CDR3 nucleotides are TGTGCCAGCAGTAAAGGGAAGGGAAGGGGGAACGAGCAGTACTTC. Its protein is CASSKGKGRGNEQYF.

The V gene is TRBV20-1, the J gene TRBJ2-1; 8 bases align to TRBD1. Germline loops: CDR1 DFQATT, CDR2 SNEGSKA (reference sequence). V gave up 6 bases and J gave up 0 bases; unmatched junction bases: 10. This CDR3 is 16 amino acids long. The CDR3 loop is CSAIPGQAISYNEQFF. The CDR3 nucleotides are TGCAGTGCGATACCGGGACAGGCGATCTCCTACAATGAGCAGTTCTTC.

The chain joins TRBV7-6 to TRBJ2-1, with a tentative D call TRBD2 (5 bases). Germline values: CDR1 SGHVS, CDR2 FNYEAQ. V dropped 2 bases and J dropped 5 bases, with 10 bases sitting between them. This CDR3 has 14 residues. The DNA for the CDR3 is TGTGCCAGCAGCTTATTAGCCGGGGACAATGAGCAGTTCTTC. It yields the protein CASSLLAGDNEQFF.